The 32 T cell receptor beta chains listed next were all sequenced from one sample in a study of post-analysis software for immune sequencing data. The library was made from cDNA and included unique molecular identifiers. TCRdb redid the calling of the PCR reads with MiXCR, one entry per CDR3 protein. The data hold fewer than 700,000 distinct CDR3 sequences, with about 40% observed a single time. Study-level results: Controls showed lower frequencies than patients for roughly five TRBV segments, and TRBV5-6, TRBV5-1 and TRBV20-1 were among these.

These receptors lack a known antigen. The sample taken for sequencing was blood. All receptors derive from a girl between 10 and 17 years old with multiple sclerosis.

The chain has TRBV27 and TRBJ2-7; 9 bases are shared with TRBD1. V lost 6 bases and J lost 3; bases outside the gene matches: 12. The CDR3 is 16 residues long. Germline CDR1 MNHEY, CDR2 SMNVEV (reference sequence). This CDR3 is CASRLGHGTGFYEQYF. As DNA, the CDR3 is TGTGCCAGCAGACTAGGGCACGGGACAGGGTTCTACGAGCAGTACTTC.

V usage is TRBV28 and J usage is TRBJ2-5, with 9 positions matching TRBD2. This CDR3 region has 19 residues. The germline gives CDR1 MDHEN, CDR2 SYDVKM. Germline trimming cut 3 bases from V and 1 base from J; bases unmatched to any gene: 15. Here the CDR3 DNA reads TGTGCCAGCAGTTTCCCGTCAGGGAGCGGGGGGCGATTCCAAGAGACCCAGTACTTC. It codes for CASSFPSGSGGRFQETQYF.

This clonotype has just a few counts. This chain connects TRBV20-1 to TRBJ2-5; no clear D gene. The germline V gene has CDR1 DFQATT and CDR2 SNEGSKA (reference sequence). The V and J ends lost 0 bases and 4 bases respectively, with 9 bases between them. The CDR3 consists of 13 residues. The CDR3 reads CSARDTARETQYF. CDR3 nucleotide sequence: TGCAGTGCTAGAGATACAGCGCGAGAGACCCAGTACTTC.

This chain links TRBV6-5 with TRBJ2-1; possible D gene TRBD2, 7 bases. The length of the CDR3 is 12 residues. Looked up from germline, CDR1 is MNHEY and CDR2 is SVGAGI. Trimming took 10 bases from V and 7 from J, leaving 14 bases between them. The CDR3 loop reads CATRGGKNEQFF. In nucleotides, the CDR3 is TGTGCCACGAGGGGGGGGAAGAATGAGCAGTTCTTC.

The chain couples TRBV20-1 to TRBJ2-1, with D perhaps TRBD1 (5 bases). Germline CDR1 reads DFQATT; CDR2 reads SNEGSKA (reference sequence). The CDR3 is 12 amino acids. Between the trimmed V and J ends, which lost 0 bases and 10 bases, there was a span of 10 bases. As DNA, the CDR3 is TGCAGTGCTAGAGATGGACAATCCGAGCAGTTCTTC. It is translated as CSARDGQSEQFF.

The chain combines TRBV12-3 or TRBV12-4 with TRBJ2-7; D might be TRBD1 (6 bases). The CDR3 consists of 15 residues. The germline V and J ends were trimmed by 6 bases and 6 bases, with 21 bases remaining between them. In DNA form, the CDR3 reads TGTGCCAGCAGGGAACAGGGTGCTGGGGGCAGCGAGCAGTACTTC. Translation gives CASREQGAGGSEQYF.

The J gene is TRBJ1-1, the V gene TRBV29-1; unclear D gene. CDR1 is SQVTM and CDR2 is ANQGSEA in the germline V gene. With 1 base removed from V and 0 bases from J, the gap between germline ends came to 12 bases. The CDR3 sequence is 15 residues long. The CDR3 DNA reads TGCAGCGTTGAAGGGAGGCTTTCCGTGAACACTGAAGCTTTCTTT. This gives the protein CSVEGRLSVNTEAFF.

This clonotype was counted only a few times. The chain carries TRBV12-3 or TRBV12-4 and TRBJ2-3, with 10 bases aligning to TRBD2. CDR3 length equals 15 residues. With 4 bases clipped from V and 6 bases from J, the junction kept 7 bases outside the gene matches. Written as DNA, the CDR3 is TGTGCCAGCAGTTCGGGGACTAGCGATGTGGATACGCAGTATTTT. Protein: CASSSGTSDVDTQYF.

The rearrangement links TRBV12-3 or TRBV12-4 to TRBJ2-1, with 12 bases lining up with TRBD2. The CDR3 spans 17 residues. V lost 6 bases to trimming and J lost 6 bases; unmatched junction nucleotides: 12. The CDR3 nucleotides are TGTGCCAGCAGGGGCGCGACTAGCGGGAGAAGGCGCAATGAGCAGTTCTTC. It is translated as CASRGATSGRRRNEQFF.

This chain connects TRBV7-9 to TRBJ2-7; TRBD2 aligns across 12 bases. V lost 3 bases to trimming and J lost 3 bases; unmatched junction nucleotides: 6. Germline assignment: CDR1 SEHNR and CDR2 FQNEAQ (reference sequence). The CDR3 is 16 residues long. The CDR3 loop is CASSFPLAGGLYEQYF. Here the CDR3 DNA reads TGTGCCAGCAGCTTTCCACTAGCGGGGGGCCTCTACGAGCAGTACTTC. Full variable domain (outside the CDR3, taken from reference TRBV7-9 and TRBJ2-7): DTGVSQNPRHKITKRGQNVTFRCDPISEHNRLYWYRQTLGQGPEFLTYFQNEAQLEKSRLLSDRFSAERPKGSFSTLEIQRTEQGDSAMYLCASSFPLAGGLYEQYFGPGTRLTVT.

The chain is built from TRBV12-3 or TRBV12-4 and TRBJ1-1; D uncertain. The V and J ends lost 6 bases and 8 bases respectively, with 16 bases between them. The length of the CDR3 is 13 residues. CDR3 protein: CASSPFQPGEAFF. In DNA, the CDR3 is TGTGCCAGCAGCCCCTTCCAGCCGGGCGAAGCTTTCTTT.

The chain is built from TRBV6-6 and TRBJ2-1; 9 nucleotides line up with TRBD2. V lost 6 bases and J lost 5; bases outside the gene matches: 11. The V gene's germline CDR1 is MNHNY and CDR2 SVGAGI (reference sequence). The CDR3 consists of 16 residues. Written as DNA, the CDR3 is TGTGCCAGCAGCTCGACGGCGGGAGGGGGTAACAATGAGCAGTTCTTC. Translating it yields CASSSTAGGGNNEQFF.

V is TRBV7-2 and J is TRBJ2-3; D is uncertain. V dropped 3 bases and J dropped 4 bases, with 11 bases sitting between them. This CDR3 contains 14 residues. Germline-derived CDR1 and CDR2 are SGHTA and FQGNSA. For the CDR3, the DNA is TGTGCCAGCAGCTTTTTAAGCGTTTCAGATACGCAGTATTTT. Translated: CASSFLSVSDTQYF.

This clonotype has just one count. CDR3 residues: CASSTLAGDSYNEQFF. The CDR3, as DNA: TGTGCCAGCAGTACGCTAGCGGGAGACTCCTACAATGAGCAGTTCTTC. The chain links TRBV27 to TRBJ2-1; TRBD2 agrees at 10 bases. CDR1 MNHEY and CDR2 SMNVEV come from the germline V gene (reference sequence). The trim removed 5 bases at V and 0 bases at J, leaving 4 bases unmatched. CDR3 length: 16 residues.

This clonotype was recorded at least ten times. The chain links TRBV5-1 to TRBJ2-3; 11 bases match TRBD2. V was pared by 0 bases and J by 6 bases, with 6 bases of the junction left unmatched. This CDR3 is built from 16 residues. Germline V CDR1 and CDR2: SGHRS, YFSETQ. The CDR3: CASSLGALAGVDTQYF. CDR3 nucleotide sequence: TGCGCCAGCAGCTTGGGTGCACTAGCGGGAGTGGATACGCAGTATTTT.

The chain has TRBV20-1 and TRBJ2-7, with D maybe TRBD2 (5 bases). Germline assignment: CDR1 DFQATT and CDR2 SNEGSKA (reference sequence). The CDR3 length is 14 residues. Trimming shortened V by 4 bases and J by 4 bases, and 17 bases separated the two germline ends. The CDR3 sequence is CSATGLRTPYEQYF. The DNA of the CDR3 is TGCAGTGCTACCGGACTCCGAACCCCTTACGAGCAGTACTTC.

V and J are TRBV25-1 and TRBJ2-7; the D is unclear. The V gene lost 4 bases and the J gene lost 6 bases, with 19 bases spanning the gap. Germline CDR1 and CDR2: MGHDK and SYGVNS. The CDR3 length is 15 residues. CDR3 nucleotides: TGTGCCAGCAGTGGATGGCTGGAGCAATCCGGCGAGCAGTACTTC. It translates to CASSGWLEQSGEQYF.

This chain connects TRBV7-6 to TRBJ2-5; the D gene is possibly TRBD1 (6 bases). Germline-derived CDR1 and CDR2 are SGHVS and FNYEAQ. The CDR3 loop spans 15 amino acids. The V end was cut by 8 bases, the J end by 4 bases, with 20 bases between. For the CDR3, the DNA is TGTGCCAGCGTGGAAAGTGGGGGCCTAAGAGAGACCCAGTACTTC. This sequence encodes CASVESGGLRETQYF.

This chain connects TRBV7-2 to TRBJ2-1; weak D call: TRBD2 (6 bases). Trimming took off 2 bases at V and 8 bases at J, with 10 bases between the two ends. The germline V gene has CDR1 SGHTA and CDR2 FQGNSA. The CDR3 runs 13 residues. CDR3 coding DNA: TGTGCCAGCAGCTTATCCGGGGGTGATGAGCAGTTCTTC. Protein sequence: CASSLSGGDEQFF.

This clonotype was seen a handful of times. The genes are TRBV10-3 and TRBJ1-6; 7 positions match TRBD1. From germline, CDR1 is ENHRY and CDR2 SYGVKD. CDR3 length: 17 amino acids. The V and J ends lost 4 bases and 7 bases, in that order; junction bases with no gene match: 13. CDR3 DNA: TGTGCCATCAGTGCCTCCCATGACAGGGCGGTCAATTCACCCCTCCACTTT. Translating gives CAISASHDRAVNSPLHF.

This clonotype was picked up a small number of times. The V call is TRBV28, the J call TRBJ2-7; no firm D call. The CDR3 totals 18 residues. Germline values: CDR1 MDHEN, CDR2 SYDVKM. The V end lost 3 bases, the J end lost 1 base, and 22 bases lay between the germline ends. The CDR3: CASSFSEGRPAGSYEQYF. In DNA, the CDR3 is TGTGCCAGCAGTTTTTCCGAAGGACGCCCCGCAGGATCCTACGAGCAGTACTTC.

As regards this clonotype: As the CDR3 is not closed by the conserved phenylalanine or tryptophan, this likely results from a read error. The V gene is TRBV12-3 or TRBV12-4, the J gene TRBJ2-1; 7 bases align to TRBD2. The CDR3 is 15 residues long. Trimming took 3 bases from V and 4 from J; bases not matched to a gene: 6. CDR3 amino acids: CASSFLAGEYNEQFC. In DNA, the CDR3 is TGTGCCAGCAGTTTCTTGGCGGGGGAATACAATGAGCAGTTCTGC.

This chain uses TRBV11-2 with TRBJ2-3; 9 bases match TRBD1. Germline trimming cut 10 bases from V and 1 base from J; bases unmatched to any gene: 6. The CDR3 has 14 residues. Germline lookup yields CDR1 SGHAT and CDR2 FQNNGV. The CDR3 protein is CATTGGVRTDTQYF. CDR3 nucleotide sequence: TGTGCCACCACAGGGGGCGTTCGCACAGATACGCAGTATTTT.

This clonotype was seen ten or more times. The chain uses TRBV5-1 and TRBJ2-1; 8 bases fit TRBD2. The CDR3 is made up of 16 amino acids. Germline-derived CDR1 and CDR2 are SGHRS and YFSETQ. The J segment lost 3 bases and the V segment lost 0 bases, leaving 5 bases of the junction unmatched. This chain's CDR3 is CASSLVSGELYNEQFF. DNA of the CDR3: TGCGCCAGCAGCTTGGTTAGCGGGGAACTCTACAATGAGCAGTTCTTC.

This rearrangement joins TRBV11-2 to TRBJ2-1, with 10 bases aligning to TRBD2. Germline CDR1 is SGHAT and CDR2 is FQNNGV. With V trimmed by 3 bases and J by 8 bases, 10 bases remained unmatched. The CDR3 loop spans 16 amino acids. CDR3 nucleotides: TGTGCCAGCAGCTTCCCCCTAGCGGGGGTGGGCGATGAGCAGTTCTTC. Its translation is CASSFPLAGVGDEQFF.

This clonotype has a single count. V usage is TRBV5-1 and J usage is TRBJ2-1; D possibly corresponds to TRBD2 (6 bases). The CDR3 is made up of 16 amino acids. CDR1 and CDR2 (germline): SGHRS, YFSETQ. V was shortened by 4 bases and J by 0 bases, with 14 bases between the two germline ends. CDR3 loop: CASSPLGGSSYNEQFF. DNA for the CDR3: TGCGCCAGCAGCCCACTCGGGGGTAGCTCCTACAATGAGCAGTTCTTC.

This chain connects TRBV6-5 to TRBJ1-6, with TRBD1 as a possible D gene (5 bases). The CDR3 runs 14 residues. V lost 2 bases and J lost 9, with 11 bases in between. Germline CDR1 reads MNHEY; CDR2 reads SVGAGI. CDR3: CASSYRGSGSPLHF. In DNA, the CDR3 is TGTGCCAGCAGTTACAGGGGTTCGGGTTCACCCCTCCACTTT.

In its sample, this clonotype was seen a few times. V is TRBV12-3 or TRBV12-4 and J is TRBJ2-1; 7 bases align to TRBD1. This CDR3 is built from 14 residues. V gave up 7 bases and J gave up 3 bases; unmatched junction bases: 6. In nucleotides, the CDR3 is TGTGCCAGCACTTTGACAGGGCTCTACAATGAGCAGTTCTTC. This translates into CASTLTGLYNEQFF.

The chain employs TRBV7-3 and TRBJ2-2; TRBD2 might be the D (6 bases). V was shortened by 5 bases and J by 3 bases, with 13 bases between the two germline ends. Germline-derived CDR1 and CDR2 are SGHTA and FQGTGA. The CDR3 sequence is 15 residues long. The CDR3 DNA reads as TGTGCCAGCAGCCCTAGCGAATACCACACCGGGGAGCTGTTTTTT. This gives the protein CASSPSEYHTGELFF.

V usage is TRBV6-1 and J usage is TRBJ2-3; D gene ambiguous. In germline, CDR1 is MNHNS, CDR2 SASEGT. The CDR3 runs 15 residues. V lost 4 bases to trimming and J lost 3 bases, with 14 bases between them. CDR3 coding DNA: TGTGCCAGCAGTGTGCGCAGGAAATATACAGATACGCAGTATTTT. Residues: CASSVRRKYTDTQYF.

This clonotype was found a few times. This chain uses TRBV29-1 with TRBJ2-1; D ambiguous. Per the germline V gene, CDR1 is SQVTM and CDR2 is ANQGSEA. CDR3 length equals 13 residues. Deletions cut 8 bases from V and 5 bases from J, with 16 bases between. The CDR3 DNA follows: TGCAGCTTCCTGGGCCTTACCCACAATGAGCAGTTCTTC. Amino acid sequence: CSFLGLTHNEQFF.

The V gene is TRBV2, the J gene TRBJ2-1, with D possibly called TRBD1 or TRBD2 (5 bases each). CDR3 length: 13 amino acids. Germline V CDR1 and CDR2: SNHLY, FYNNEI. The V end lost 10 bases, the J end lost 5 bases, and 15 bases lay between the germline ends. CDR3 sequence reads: CATDLGVDNEQFF. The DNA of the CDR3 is TGTGCCACGGATTTGGGGGTGGACAATGAGCAGTTCTTC.